Listed here are 15 T cell receptor beta chains from one sample, sequenced in a study of identifying expanded T cells in peripheral blood. Repertoires were generated with immunoSEQ multiplex PCR, while TCRdb's copy carries only in-frame clones and drops some. The profile shows roughly 63,000 clones, about four fifths of them singletons. Material for sequencing was blood. These receptors originate from a person aged 18 to 75 in good health.

This clone was recorded only once. This rearrangement joins TRBV6-5 to TRBJ1-6, with D possibly being TRBD1 (5 bases). V shed 6 bases and J shed 7 bases, with 13 bases lying between them. The germline V gene encodes CDR1 MNHEY and CDR2 SVGAGI. The CDR3 is 14 amino acids. The CDR3 loop is CASSLKGWNSPLHF. In nucleotides, the CDR3 is TGTGCCAGCAGCCTTAAGGGGTGGAATTCACCCCTCCACTTT.

The chain links TRBV28 to TRBJ2-2; possibly TRBD1 for D (6 bases). CDR1 is MDHEN and CDR2 is SYDVKM in the germline V gene. The V end lost 10 bases, the J end lost 1 base, and 16 bases lay between the germline ends. This CDR3 has 15 amino acids. CDR3 nucleotides: TGTGCCACCAATACAGGGTTTTGGAACACCGGGGAGCTGTTTTTT. Residues: CATNTGFWNTGELFF. The full variable domain, with the rest looked up from reference TRBV28 and TRBJ2-2, is DVKVTQSSRYLVKRTGEKVFLECVQDMDHENMFWYRQDPGLGLRLIYFSYDVKMKEKGDIPEGYSVSREKKERFSLILESASTNQTSMYLCATNTGFWNTGELFFGEGSRLTVL.

The chain has TRBV27 and TRBJ2-5; D uncertain. V lost 0 bases, J lost 1 base, and 9 bases lay in between. Looked up from germline, CDR1 is MNHEY and CDR2 is SMNVEV (reference sequence). The CDR3 is made up of 15 amino acids. Here the CDR3 reads CASSLSWRIQETQYF. CDR3 bases: TGTGCCAGCAGTTTATCATGGCGGATCCAAGAGACCCAGTACTTC.

This clone showed up just once. V usage is TRBV7-3 and J usage is TRBJ2-1, with TRBD2 identical over 8 bases. The CDR3 sequence is 13 residues long. Germline CDR1 and CDR2: SGHTA and FQGTGA. The J segment lost 7 bases and the V segment lost 5 bases, leaving 4 bases of the junction unmatched. The CDR3 loop reads CASSLGGANEQFF. The CDR3 DNA follows: TGTGCCAGCAGCCTCGGGGGGGCGAATGAGCAGTTCTTC. Full variable domain (missing parts from reference TRBV7-3 and TRBJ2-1): GAGVSQTPSNKVTEKGKYVELRCDPISGHTALYWYRQSLGQGPEFLIYFQGTGAADDSGLPNDRFFAVRPEGSVSTLKIQRTERGDSAVYLCASSLGGANEQFFGPGTRLTVL.

The genes are TRBV11-2 and TRBJ2-5; D is undetermined. CDR3 length: 11 amino acids. The germline V gene has CDR1 SGHAT and CDR2 FQNNGV. With 5 bases removed from V and 5 bases from J, the gap between germline ends came to 6 bases. The CDR3 DNA sequence: TGTGCCAGCAGCGACCGGGAGACCCAGTACTTC. Amino acid sequence: CASSDRETQYF.

The table lists this clone with a few counts. For the CDR3, the DNA is TGTGCCATCAGTGACGTTTATTCCAGGGGGGACACCATATATTTT. Protein: CAISDVYSRGDTIYF. The genes are TRBV10-3 and TRBJ1-3; 7 bases fit TRBD1. Germline V gene sequence: CDR1 ENHRY, CDR2 SYGVKD. The CDR3 spans 15 residues. The trim removed 3 bases at V and 8 bases at J, leaving 10 bases unmatched.

The V gene is TRBV10-1, the J gene TRBJ2-3, with 7 bases that match TRBD1. With V trimmed by 3 bases and J by 2 bases, 5 bases remained unmatched. The germline V gene has CDR1 WNHNN and CDR2 SYGVQD (reference sequence). This CDR3 has 15 amino acids. The CDR3 loop is CASSEGTGATDTQYF. The CDR3 region has the DNA TGCGCCAGCAGTGAAGGCACAGGGGCCACAGATACGCAGTATTTT.

This clone was observed once. The sample carries other DNA sequences with the same CDR3. This rearrangement joins TRBV18 to TRBJ2-5, with D tentatively TRBD1 or TRBD2 (7 bases each). Trimming left V 4 bases short and J 5 bases short, with 11 bases between. Germline V gene sequence: CDR1 KGHSH, CDR2 LQKENI. CDR3 length: 13 residues. The CDR3 nucleotides are TGTGCCAGCTCACGACAGGGAGGGGAGACCCAGTACTTC. Amino acids: CASSRQGGETQYF.

The chain recombines TRBV27 with TRBJ2-7; D possibly corresponds to TRBD2 (5 bases). V was shortened by 8 bases and J by 4 bases, with 15 bases between the two germline ends. Germline values: CDR1 MNHEY, CDR2 SMNVEV (reference sequence). CDR3 length: 13 amino acids. This chain's CDR3 is CASALLGGYEQYF. CDR3 nucleotide sequence: TGTGCCAGCGCCCTACTAGGCGGTTACGAGCAGTACTTC.

The CDR3 reads CASSPSSQETQYF. The CDR3 nucleotides are TGTGCCAGCAGCCCCTCTTCACAAGAGACCCAGTACTTC. The chain recombines TRBV9 with TRBJ2-5; D unresolved. The V end lost 4 bases, the J end lost 2 bases, and 9 bases lay between the germline ends. This CDR3 spans 13 amino acids. Germline V lookup: CDR1 SGDLS, CDR2 YYNGEE.

The CDR3: CASSVGDSSTDTQYF. CDR3 nucleotides: TGTGCCAGTAGTGTGGGGGATTCTAGCACAGATACGCAGTATTTT. This chain joins TRBV19 and TRBJ2-3, with D perhaps matching TRBD1 or TRBD2 (5 bases each). Germline V CDR1 and CDR2: LNHDA, SQIVND (reference sequence). V dropped 5 bases and J dropped 0 bases, with 12 bases sitting between them. The CDR3 is made up of 15 amino acids. The complete variable domain, with remaining parts taken from reference TRBV19 and TRBJ2-3, reads DGGITQSPKYLFRKEGQNVTLSCEQNLNHDAMYWYRQDPGQGLRLIYYSQIVNDFQKGDIAEGYSVSREKKESFPLTVTSAQKNPTAFYLCASSVGDSSTDTQYFGPGTRLTVL.

The chain joins TRBV28 to TRBJ1-5, with D hard to call. This CDR3 spans 14 amino acids. Germline CDR1 and CDR2: MDHEN and SYDVKM. V was clipped by 5 bases and J by 4 bases, with 12 bases between them. In nucleotides, the CDR3 is TGTGCCAGCAGTCCGTTAGTTGGGAATCAGCCCCAGCATTTT. Translation gives CASSPLVGNQPQHF.

In the case of this clone: One junction end does not reproduce the germline sequence, and a read error may be involved. V is TRBV7-2 and J is TRBJ2-7; TRBD1 might be the D (6 bases). There are 13 residues in the CDR3. Per the germline V gene, CDR1 is SGHTA and CDR2 is FQGNSA. In nucleotides, the CDR3 is TGTGCCAGCAGCCAGGGGCCCGGCTACGGGCAGTACTTC. Translating it yields CASSQGPGYGQYF.

As DNA, the CDR3 is TGTGCCAGCAAACGACCAGAGAGGTCAGATACGCAGTATTTT. It encodes CASKRPERSDTQYF. V is TRBV2 and J is TRBJ2-3; D is ambiguous. From germline, CDR1 is SNHLY and CDR2 FYNNEI. V was clipped by 7 bases and J by 4 bases, with 15 bases between them. This CDR3 comprises 14 residues.

The chain joins TRBV11-2 to TRBJ2-5, with D possibly TRBD1 on 6 matching bases. CDR1 and CDR2 from the germline V gene are SGHAT and FQNNGV. The CDR3 runs 18 residues. V gave up 1 base and J gave up 2 bases, with 20 bases separating them. CDR3 DNA sequence: TGTGCCAGCAGCTTAGGCTTACTACAGGGAGTTTCTCAAGAGACCCAGTACTTC. Translating it yields CASSLGLLQGVSQETQYF.